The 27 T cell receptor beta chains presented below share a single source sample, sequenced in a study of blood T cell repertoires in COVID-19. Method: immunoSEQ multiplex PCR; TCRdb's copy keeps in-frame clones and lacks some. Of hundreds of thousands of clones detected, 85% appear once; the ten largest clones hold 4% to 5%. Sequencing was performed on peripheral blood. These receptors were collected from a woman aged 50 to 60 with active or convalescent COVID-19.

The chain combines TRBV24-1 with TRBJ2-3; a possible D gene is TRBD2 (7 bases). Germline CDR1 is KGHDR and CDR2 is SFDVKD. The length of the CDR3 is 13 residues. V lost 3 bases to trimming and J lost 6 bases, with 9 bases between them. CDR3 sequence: CATSDAGADTQYF. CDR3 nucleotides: TGTGCCACCAGTGATGCGGGGGCTGATACGCAGTATTTT.

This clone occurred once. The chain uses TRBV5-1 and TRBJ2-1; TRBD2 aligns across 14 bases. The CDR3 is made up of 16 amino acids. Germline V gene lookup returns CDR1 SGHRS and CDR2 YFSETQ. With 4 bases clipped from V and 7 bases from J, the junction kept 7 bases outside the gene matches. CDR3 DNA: TGCGCCAGCAGCCCCGGACTAGCGGGAGGAGTGAATGAGCAGTTCTTC. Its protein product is CASSPGLAGGVNEQFF.

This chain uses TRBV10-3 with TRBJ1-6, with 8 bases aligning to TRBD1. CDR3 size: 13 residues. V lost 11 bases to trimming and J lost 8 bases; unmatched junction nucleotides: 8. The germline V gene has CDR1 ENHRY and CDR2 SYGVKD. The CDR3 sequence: CAGSGGAYSPLHF. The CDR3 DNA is TGTGCCGGATCAGGGGGCGCGTATTCACCCCTCCACTTT.

The CDR3 spells CASSLGLAGGPDNEQFF. The CDR3 DNA is TGTGCCAGCAGTTTGGGACTAGCGGGAGGGCCGGACAATGAGCAGTTCTTC. The V call is TRBV28, the J call TRBJ2-1, with 16 bases lining up with TRBD2. Germline V gene data show CDR1 as MDHEN and CDR2 as SYDVKM. V was clipped by 3 bases and J by 5 bases; unmatched bases: 4. The length of the CDR3 is 17 residues.

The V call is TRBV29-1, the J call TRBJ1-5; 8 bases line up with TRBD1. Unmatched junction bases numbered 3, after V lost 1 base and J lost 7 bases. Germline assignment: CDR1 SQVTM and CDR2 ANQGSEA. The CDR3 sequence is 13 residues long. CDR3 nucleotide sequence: TGCAGCGTTGAAGCAGGGGGCGGGCAGCCCCAGCATTTT. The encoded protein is CSVEAGGGQPQHF.

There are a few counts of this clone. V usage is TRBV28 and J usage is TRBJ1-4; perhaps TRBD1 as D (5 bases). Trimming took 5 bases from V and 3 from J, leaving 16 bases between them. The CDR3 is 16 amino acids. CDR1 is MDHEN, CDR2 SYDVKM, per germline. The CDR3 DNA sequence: TGTGCCAGCAGTGAGTCAAGGGGACTCGCTAATGAAAAACTGTTTTTT. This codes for CASSESRGLANEKLFF.

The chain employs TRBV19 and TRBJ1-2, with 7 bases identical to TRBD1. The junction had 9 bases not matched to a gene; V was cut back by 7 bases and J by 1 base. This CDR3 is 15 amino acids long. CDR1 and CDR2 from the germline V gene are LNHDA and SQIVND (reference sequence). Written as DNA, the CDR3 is TGTGCCAGTACCACGTGGGACAGACATAACTATGGCTACACCTTC. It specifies CASTTWDRHNYGYTF.

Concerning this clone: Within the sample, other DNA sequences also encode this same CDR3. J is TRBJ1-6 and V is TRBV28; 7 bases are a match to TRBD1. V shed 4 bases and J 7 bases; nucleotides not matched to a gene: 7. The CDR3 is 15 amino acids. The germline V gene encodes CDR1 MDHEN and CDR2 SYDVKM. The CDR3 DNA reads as TGTGCCAGCAGTTCCGACAGGGTCGGAAATTCACCCCTCCACTTT. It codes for CASSSDRVGNSPLHF.

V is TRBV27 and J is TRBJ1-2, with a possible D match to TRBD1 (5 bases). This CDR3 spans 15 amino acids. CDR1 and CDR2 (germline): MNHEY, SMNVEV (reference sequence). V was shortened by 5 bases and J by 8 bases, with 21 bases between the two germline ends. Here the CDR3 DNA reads TGTGCCAGCAGTCCACTCCTGGGGCCAATATACGGCTACACCTTC. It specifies CASSPLLGPIYGYTF.

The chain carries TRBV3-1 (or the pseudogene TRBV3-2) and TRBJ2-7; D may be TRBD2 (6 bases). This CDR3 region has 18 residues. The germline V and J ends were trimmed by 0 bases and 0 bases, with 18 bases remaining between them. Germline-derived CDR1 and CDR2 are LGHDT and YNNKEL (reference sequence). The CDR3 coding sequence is TGTGCCAGCAGCCAAGACCCCCCCGGTCTCGGGGGCTCCTACGAGCAGTACTTC. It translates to CASSQDPPGLGGSYEQYF.

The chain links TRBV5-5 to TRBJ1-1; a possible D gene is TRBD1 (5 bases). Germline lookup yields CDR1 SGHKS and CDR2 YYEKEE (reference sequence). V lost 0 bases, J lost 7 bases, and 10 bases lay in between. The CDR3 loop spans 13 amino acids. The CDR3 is CASSLDWGGEAFF. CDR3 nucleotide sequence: TGTGCCAGCAGCTTGGATTGGGGGGGTGAAGCTTTCTTT.

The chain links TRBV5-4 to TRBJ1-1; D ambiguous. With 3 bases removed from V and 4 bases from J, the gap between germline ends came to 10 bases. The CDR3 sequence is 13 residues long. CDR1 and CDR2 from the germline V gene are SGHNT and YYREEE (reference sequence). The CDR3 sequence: CASSSTVRTEAFF. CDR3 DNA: TGTGCCAGCAGCTCGACTGTTCGCACTGAAGCTTTCTTT.

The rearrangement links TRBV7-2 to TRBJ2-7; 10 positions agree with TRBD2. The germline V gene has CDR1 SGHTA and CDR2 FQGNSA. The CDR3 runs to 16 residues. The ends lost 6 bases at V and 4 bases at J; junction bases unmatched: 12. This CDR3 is CASSTLAGVKGYEQYF. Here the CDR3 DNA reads TGTGCCAGCAGTACCCTAGCGGGAGTAAAGGGTTACGAGCAGTACTTC.

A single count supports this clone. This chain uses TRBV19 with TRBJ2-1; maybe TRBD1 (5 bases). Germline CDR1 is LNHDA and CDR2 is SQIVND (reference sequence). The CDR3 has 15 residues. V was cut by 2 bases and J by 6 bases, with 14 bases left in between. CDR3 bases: TGTGCCAGTAGTATACAAGGGGCGGTTACCAATGAGCAGTTCTTC. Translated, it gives CASSIQGAVTNEQFF.

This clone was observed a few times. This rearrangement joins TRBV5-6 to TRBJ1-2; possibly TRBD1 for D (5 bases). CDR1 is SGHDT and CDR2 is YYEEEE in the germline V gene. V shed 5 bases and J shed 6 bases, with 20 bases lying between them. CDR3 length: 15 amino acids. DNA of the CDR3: TGTGCCAGCAGTCAACCCAGCAGGGTCACCAATGGCTACACCTTC. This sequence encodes CASSQPSRVTNGYTF.

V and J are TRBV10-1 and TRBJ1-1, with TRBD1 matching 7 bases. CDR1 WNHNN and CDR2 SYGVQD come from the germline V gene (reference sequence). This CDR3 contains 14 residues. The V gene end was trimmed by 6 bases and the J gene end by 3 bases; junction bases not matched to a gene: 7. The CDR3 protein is CASSAADRDTEAFF. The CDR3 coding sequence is TGCGCCAGCAGCGCCGCTGACAGGGACACTGAAGCTTTCTTT.

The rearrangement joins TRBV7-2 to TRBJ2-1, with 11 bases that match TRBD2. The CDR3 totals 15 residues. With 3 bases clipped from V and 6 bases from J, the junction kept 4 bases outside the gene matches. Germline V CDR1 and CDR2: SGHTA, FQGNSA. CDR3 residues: CASSFDLAGGNEQFF. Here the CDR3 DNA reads TGTGCCAGCAGCTTTGATCTAGCGGGAGGCAATGAGCAGTTCTTC.

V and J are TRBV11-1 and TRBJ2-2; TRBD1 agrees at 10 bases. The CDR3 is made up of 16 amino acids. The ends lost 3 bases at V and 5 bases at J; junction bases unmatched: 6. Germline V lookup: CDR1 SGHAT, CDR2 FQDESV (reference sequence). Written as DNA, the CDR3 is TGTGCCAGCAGCTTTCGGACAGGGGGGCAAACCGGGGAGCTGTTTTTT. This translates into CASSFRTGGQTGELFF.

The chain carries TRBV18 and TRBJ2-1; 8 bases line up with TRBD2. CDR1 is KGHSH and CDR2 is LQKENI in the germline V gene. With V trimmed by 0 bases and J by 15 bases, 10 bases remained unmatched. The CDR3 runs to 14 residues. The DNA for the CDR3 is TGTGCCAGCTCACCACCTGGACTAGCAAACCACCGGTTCTTC. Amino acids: CASSPPGLANHRFF.

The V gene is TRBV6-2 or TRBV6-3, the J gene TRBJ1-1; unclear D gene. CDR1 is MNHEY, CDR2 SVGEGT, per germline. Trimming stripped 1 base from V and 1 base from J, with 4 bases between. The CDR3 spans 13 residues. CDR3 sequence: CASSYLRNTEAFF. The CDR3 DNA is TGTGCCAGCAGTTACTTGAGGAACACTGAAGCTTTCTTT.

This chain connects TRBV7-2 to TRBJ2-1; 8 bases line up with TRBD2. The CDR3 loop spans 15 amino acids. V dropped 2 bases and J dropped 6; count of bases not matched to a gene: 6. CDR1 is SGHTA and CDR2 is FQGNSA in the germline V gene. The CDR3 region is CASSLSGGGSNEQFF. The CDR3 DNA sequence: TGTGCCAGCAGCTTAAGCGGGGGAGGCTCCAATGAGCAGTTCTTC.

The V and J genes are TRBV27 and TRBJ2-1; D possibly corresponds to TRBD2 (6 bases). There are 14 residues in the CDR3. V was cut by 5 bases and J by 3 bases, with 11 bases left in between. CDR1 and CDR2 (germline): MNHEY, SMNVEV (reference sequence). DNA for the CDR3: TGTGCCAGCAGTCTCGGGACTCGCTACAATGAGCAGTTCTTC. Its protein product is CASSLGTRYNEQFF.

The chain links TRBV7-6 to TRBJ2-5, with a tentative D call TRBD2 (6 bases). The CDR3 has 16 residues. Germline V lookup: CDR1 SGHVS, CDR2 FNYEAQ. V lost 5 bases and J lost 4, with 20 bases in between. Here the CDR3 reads CASSEGKRVAAETQYF. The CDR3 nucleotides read TGTGCCAGCAGCGAGGGCAAGCGGGTTGCCGCAGAGACCCAGTACTTC. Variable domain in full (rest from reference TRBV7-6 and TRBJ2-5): GAGVSQSPRYKVTKRGQDVALRCDPISGHVSLYWYRQALGQGPEFLTYFNYEAQQDKSGLPNDRFSAERPEGSISTLTIQRTEQRDSAMYRCASSEGKRVAAETQYFGPGTRLLVL.

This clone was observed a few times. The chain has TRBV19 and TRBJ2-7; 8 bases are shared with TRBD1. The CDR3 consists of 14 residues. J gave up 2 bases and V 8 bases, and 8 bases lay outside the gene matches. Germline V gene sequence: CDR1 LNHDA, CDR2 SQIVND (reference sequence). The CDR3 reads CASSVAGGPYEQYF. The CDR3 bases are TGTGCCAGTTCGGTTGCAGGGGGCCCCTACGAGCAGTACTTC.

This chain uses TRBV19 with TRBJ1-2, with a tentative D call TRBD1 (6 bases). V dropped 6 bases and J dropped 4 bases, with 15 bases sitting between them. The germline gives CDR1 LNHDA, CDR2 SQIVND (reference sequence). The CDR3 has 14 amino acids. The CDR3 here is CASSNQQGTYGYTF. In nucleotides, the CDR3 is TGTGCCAGTAGCAACCAACAGGGCACCTATGGCTACACCTTC.

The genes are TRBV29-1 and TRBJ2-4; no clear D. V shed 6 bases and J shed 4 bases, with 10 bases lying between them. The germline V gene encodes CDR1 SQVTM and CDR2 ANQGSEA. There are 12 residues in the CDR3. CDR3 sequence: CSVGSGKNIQYF. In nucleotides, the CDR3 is TGCAGCGTCGGTTCCGGGAAAAACATTCAGTACTTC. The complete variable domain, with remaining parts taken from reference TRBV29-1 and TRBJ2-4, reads SAVISQKPSRDICQRGTSLTIQCQVDSQVTMMFWYRQQPGQSLTLIATANQGSEATYESGFVIDKFPISRPNLTFSTLTVSNMSPEDSSIYLCSVGSGKNIQYFGAGTRLSVL.

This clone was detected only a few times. CDR3 nucleotide sequence: TGTGCCAGCAGCTTGAGGTCGGAGGGAAGCACTGAAGCTTTCTTT. The encoded protein is CASSLRSEGSTEAFF. This rearrangement joins TRBV5-4 to TRBJ1-1, with no clear D. The CDR3 extends over 15 amino acids. Per germline, CDR1 SGHNT and CDR2 YYREEE (reference sequence). Trimming shortened V by 1 base and J by 4 bases, and 14 bases separated the two germline ends.